This TCR beta chain derives from a study of cytomegalovirus exposure and HLA in healthy donors (dated by TCRdb to 2017 to 2019). Background for the entire study: According to an earlier analysis of a few hundred of the donors, about 190 million T cells yielded 90 million to 130 million unique TCR beta sequences and around 300 Gb of sequence data. Roughly 300 gigabases of sequencing data and approximately 92 million unique TCR sequences made up an early release that covered approximately 650 HLA-typed donors. Among the roughly 390 genotyped donors, more than 70% belonged to the genetic ancestry cluster associated with self-reported Caucasian donors. The study aimed to test whether cataloging public T cell receptors could reveal signatures of past pathogen exposure. The T cell repertoires of several hundred subjects were profiled by immunosequencing and related to cytomegalovirus serostatus. A separate validation cohort of over a hundred different subjects was used in addition to the roughly 670-subject first cohort. The study combined high-throughput TCR immunosequencing, statistical association of individual TCRs with disease status, and machine learning to predict cytomegalovirus infection status. In a later analysis, previously published TCR beta repertoires from 666 donors were re-analyzed and high-resolution HLA genotyping was added so that TCR occurrence patterns could be studied. The later analysis used no new phenotypic data to find candidate immune exposures, relying instead on TCR beta sequences and their occurrence across donors. In an earlier analysis of roughly 540 of the donors, high-throughput TCR beta sequencing was used to judge whether each TCR beta V gene segment behaved as functional or pseudogenic. Alongside the repertoire data, information on donor age, sex, ethnicity and CMV serostatus was compiled. In a later genetic analysis, genome-wide SNP genotypes for about 65% of the roughly 700 donors were used, and that subset was treated as a discovery cohort. All discovery cohort repertoires had been generated using a single sequencing platform. Both class I and class II loci were covered by HLA typing, at four-digit resolution. The number of typed donors differed by locus: about 629-640 for A, B, C, DRB1 and DQB1; some 540 for DQA1; 606 for DPA1; and some 430 for DPB1. Roughly 5 DR-DQ haplotypes were handled as single units for association and clustering, since linkage in the cohort was strong. Among over 350 genotyped donors of the cohort, an average of approximately 240,000 unique TCR beta nucleotide sequences were sequenced per donor, approximately 20% of them non-productive. Overall study outcomes, separate from this receptor: Across donors, most TCR sequences were observed very rarely, whereas some public TCRs were present in many individuals. Linkage disequilibrium might explain the correlated functional status among segregating V segments, but an unknown experimental factor could not be ruled out. HLA typing was unavailable for some donors at each locus, so association tests used only the typed subset. A later analysis associated about 16,000 TCR beta sequences with specific HLA alleles at a false discovery rate of 0.05. A further reported finding was that TCR beta sequences accurately predicted the HLA-A and HLA-B alleles for most subjects in the first cohort. A later analysis found that HLA-associated TCR beta chains were more clonally expanded and had lower generation probabilities than equally common non-associated chains. Immune exposure information for the cohort was limited to CMV serostatus. A group of highly shared sequence variants was considered likely to be a technical artifact of the sequencing pipeline. A later analysis found that most CMV-associated TCR beta chains appeared HLA-restricted, with HLA associations seemingly driven largely by CMV exposure. In a later genetic analysis, fewer N-insertions in productive TCRs were reported among donors in an Asian-associated ancestry cluster than the 666-donor mean. Several of the top co-occurrence clusters appeared to be linked to parvovirus B19, influenza, CMV and Epstein-Barr virus, according to a later analysis. An earlier analysis of around 540 of the donors showed that most TCR beta V segments appeared in productive rearrangements either about 87% or about 30% of the time, which broadly matched IMGT annotations. In this cohort, only TCR beta chains were sequenced, and detectable features were limited by the absence of alpha or paired-chain data. Because counts were too low, seventeen rarely observed V segments, including chromosome 9 orphons, were left out of the earlier analysis of approximately 500 of the donors. Cytomegalovirus status was reported to be diagnosed by the classifier with high specificity and sensitivity in both the original and validation cohorts. An association between a missense DCLRE1C variant and V-gene and J-gene trimming of TCR beta chains was found in a later genetic analysis and replicated in an independent cohort. The study listed approximately 160 TCR beta chains as associated with cytomegalovirus. The presence/absence analyses assumed that sequencing depth was roughly uniform across donors, and that assumption may not be true. Because the 87-base-pair reads could not distinguish some IMGT-functional V segments, including TRBV6-2 and TRBV6-3, those segments were excluded. According to a later analysis, TCR association rates differed among HLA loci, with DRB1 alleles showing the most associated TCRs and HLA-C alleles showing the fewest. The authors suggested that the approach could potentially be extended to other disease states and immunological phenotypes. Three of the identified cytomegalovirus-associated TCR beta chains were confirmed in vitro to be specific for cytomegalovirus antigens. Assigning TCR associations to individual alleles was difficult when HLA alleles, especially DR and DQ, strongly co-occurred.

Libraries were prepared through the immunoSEQ multiplex PCR assay. For the multiplex PCR, a mixture combining 60 forward primers for TCR Vbeta segments and 13 reverse primers for TCR Jbeta segments was used. The CDR3 region of rearranged TCR beta genes was amplified from genomic DNA with a multiplex PCR assay. On the Illumina HiSeq System, the amplified TCR beta libraries were sequenced as 87-base-pair reads. Regarding the original processing steps: Across the 640 or so repertoires, a later analysis counted tens of millions of unique TCR beta chains, around 10 million of which were shared by at least two donors. Raw reads were error-corrected and collapsed into unique sequences with a nearest-neighbor algorithm that merged closely related sequences to remove PCR and sequencing errors. V, D and J gene segments were assigned by aligning CDR3 sequences to IMGT reference sequences. Each retained sequence needed at least a six-nucleotide match to both a V gene segment and a J gene segment. A rearrangement was called productive if the CDR3 had no stop codons and remained in frame with V and J, and every other rearrangement was called non-productive. Following IMGT convention, CDR3 was defined as the stretch from the second conserved V-encoded cysteine up to the conserved J-encoded phenylalanine. Sequences without an unambiguous match to a single V gene segment were excluded from the earlier analysis of 450 to 750 of the donors. An earlier analysis of approximately 590 of the donors called V segments functional above 56.7% productive rearrangements and segregating when the between-donor standard deviation exceeded 5%. A statistical classification framework was built for diagnosing cytomegalovirus status from the catalog of TCR beta chain sequences. A later analysis assigned V and J genes by comparing TCR nucleotide sequences with IMGT/GENE-DB human TR gene sequences. In a later analysis, CDR3 sequences and most-parsimonious VDJ recombination scenarios were assigned using the TCRdist pipeline. In a later analysis, every TCR beta chain was defined by the combination of its CDR3 amino acid sequence and its V-gene family, and reads without a unique V-gene family were dropped. A later analysis removed nearly 600 highly shared, low-generation-probability nucleotide sequences to deal with suspected cross-contamination and a sequencing artifact. In a later analysis, a clonal expansion index for each public chain was calculated from normalized within-repertoire ranks of inferred template counts. In a later analysis, generation probabilities were computed using a VDJ recombination model fitted to out-of-frame rearrangements, and the results were checked against IGoR. A later analysis scored TCR-TCR, TCR-HLA and TCR-CMV co-occurrence with hypergeometric tests, applying a repertoire-size bias correction to TCR pairs. To estimate false discovery rates, a later analysis permuted the HLA or CMV assignments 20 times. In a later analysis, co-occurring TCRs were grouped using DBSCAN, with TCRdist sequence similarity added in when clustering inside HLA-allele-positive subsets. Co-occurrence clustering excluded repertoires with fewer than 30,000 or more than 120,000 public chains, plus five with anomalous nucleotide sharing. TCRdb's version of the immuneACCESS table is confined to in-frame rearrangements and falls short of the full clone set. An unresolved V gene accounts for under half of the shortfall where checked; the remainder is of unknown origin. That table furnishes V, J and clone size, whereas the DNA furnished D and trimming. In all, the sample holds 150,000 to 170,000 clones, and 60% to 75% of those were seen once. The ten largest clones represent 2.5% to 3% of the sample.

The V and J ends are trimmed by 0 bases and 7 bases, leaving 7 bases between them. CDR1 and CDR2 were assigned from the germline V gene (reference sequence) as MNHNY and SVGAGI. The CDR3 numbers 14 residues from cysteine through phenylalanine. Only CDR3 DNA is held: 42 bases, read in frame from base 1. With respect to this clone: Its target antigen remains unknown. No per-base quality is available; no much larger clone lies one base away.

The cohort was made up of about 610 healthy bone marrow donors. All cohort members were sampled while nominally healthy, although unrecorded immune exposures were likely present. The donor tested CMV seronegative, placing the donor among the approximately 360 seronegative members of the cohort. Every donor gave a peripheral blood sample, and the peripheral blood mononuclear cells from that sample were used for TCR beta sequencing. The Qiagen DNeasy Blood Extraction Kit was used to extract genomic DNA from the blood cell samples. The sequencing sample was made of PBMCs. The TCR was taken from a man in his late teens or twenties in good health and CMV-seronegative. The chain is made from TRBV6-6 and TRBJ1-6, with no D gene named confidently. The nucleotides read TGTGCCAGCAGTTACTCGAGCCCAAATTCACCCCTCCACTTT. This codes for CASSYSSPNSPLHF.